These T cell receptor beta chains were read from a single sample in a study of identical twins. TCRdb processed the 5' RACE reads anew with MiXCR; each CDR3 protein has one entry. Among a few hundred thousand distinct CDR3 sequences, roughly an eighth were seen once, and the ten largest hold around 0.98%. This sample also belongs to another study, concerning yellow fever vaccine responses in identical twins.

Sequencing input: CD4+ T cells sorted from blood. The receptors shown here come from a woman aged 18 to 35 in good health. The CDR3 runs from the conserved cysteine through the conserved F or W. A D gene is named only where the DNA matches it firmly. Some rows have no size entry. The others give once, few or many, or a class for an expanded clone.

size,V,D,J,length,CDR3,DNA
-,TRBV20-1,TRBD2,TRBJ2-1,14,CSASSSGKGNEQFF,TGCAGTGCTAGCTCTAGCGGGAAAGGCAATGAGCAGTTCTTC
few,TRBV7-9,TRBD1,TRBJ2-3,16,CASSSLTGHSTDTQYF,TGTGCCAGCAGCTCCTTGACAGGGCACAGCACAGATACGCAGTATTTT
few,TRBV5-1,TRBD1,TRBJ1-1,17,CASSSSTGQGRGNEAFF,TGCGCCAGCAGCTCGTCTACCGGACAGGGCAGGGGAAACGAAGCTTTCTTT
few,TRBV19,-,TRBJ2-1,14,CASSPRQKLNEQFF,TGTGCCAGTAGTCCCCGACAGAAACTTAATGAGCAGTTCTTC
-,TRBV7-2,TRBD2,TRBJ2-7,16,CASSLVAGAASYEQYF,TGTGCCAGCAGCTTAGTTGCGGGAGCGGCGTCCTACGAGCAGTACTTC
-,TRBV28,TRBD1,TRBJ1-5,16,CASSERDRGRGQPQHF,TGTGCCAGCAGTGAACGAGACAGGGGGCGAGGCCAGCCCCAGCATTTT
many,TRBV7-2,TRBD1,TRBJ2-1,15,CASSLPGQGGNEQFF,TGTGCCAGCAGCTTACCGGGACAGGGGGGCAATGAGCAGTTCTTC
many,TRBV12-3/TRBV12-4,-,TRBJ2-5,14,CASRDLRGEETQYF,TGTGCCAGCAGAGACTTGCGGGGCGAAGAGACCCAGTACTTC
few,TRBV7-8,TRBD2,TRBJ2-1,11,CAAGGYNEQFF,TGTGCGGCGGGAGGTTACAATGAGCAGTTCTTC
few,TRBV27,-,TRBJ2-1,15,CASRPDKPSYNEQFF,TGTGCCAGCAGACCCGACAAGCCCTCCTACAATGAGCAGTTCTTC
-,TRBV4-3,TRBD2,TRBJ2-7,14,CASSRQRGAYEQYF,TGCGCCAGCAGCCGACAGCGGGGTGCCTACGAGCAGTACTTC
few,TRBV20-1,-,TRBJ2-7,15,CSARDRHGRGYEQYF,TGCAGTGCTAGAGATAGGCATGGAAGGGGCTACGAGCAGTACTTC
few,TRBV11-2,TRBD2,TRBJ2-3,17,CASSAQTSGRVGDTQYF,TGTGCCAGCAGCGCCCAGACTAGCGGGAGGGTTGGAGATACGCAGTATTTT
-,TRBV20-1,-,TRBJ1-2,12,CSEGTTNYGYTF,TGCAGTGAGGGGACAACTAACTATGGCTACACCTTC
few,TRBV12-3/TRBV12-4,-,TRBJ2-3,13,CASRHSSTDTQYF,TGTGCCAGCAGGCACAGTAGCACAGATACGCAGTATTTT
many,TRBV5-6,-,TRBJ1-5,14,CASSFGYSNQPQHF,TGTGCCAGCAGCTTCGGATATAGCAATCAGCCCCAGCATTTT
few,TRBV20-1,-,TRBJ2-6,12,CSVRAGANVLTF,TGCAGTGTCAGGGCCGGGGCCAACGTCCTGACTTTC
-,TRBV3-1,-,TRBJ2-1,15,CASSQDRTTPNEQFF,TGTGCCAGCAGCCAAGATAGGACGACTCCAAATGAGCAGTTCTTC
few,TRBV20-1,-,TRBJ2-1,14,CSARHTVSYNEQFF,TGCAGTGCTCGTCACACGGTTTCCTACAATGAGCAGTTCTTC
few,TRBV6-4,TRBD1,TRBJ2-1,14,CASSGDSPYNEQFF,TGTGCCAGCAGTGGGGACAGCCCCTACAATGAGCAGTTCTTC
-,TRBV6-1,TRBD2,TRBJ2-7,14,CASKTSGLAYEQYF,TGTGCCAGCAAAACTAGCGGACTAGCCTACGAGCAGTACTTC
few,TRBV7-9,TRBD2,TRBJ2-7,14,CASSGPAGDYEQYF,TGTGCCAGCAGCGGTCCAGCGGGGGACTACGAGCAGTACTTC
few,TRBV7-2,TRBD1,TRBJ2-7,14,CASSPQTRTGPQYF,TGTGCCAGCAGCCCTCAGACTCGGACAGGCCCGCAGTACTTC
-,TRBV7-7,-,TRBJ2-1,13,CASSSGQFNEQFF,TGTGCTAGCAGCTCTGGACAGTTCAATGAGCAGTTCTTC
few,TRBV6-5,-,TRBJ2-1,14,CASSFGTQDSEQFF,TGTGCCAGCAGTTTCGGGACCCAGGACAGTGAGCAGTTCTTC
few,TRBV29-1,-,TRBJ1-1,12,CSVWDRNTEAFF,TGCAGCGTCTGGGACCGCAACACTGAAGCTTTCTTT
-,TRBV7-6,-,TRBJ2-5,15,CASSFSPVAQETQYF,TGTGCCAGCAGCTTCTCCCCAGTGGCCCAAGAGACCCAGTACTTC
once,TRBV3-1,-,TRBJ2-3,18,CASSQDGTRSSIYYTQYF,TGTGCCAGCAGCCAAGATGGTACGAGATCCTCCATTTACTATACGCAGTATTTT
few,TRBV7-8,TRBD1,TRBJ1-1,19,CASSLFATRALQGSTEAFF,TGTGCCAGCAGCTTATTCGCCACCAGAGCATTACAGGGGAGCACTGAAGCTTTCTTT
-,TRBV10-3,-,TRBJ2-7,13,CAISASGMDEQYF,TGTGCCATCAGTGCGTCAGGGATGGACGAGCAGTACTTC
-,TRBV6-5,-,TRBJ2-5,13,CASSYSDSVTQYF,TGTGCCAGCAGTTACTCGGACTCTGTGACCCAGTACTTC
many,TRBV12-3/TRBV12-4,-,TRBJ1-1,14,CASSFPRANTEAFF,TGTGCCAGCAGTTTCCCCAGGGCGAACACTGAAGCTTTCTTT
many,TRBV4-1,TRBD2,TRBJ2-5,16,CASSQTRKGGIETQYF,TGCGCCAGCAGCCAAACGAGGAAGGGAGGGATAGAGACCCAGTACTTC
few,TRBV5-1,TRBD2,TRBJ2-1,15,CASSFTSGRYNEQFF,TGCGCCAGCAGCTTTACTAGCGGGAGGTACAATGAGCAGTTCTTC
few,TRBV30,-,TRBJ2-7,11,CASAGDHEQYF,TGTGCCTCGGCCGGGGACCACGAGCAGTACTTC
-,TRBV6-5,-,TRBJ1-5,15,CASSYGVSSNQPQHF,TGTGCCAGCAGTTACGGGGTTAGTAGCAATCAGCCCCAGCATTTT
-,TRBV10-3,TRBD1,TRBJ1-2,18,CAIRQTGTGAQPSYGYTF,TGTGCCATCAGACAAACCGGGACAGGGGCCCAACCAAGCTATGGCTACACCTTC
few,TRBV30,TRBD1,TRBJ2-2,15,CAWSQGTGNTGELFF,TGTGCCTGGAGTCAAGGGACAGGGAACACCGGGGAGCTGTTTTTT
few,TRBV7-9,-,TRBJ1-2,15,CASRGSGDNSNGYTF,TGTGCCAGCAGAGGGTCAGGGGATAATTCAAATGGCTACACCTTC
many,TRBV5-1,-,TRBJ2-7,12,CASSSPAYEQYF,TGCGCCAGCAGCTCGCCAGCTTACGAGCAGTACTTC
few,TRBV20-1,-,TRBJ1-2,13,CSAPTASGYDYTF,TGCAGTGCGCCGACAGCCTCGGGGTATGACTACACCTTC
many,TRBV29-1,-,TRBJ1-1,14,CSVELQKLHTEAFF,TGCAGCGTTGAACTCCAGAAGTTGCACACTGAAGCTTTCTTT
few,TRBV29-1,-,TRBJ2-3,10,CSGNEDTQYF,TGCAGCGGAAATGAGGATACGCAGTATTTT
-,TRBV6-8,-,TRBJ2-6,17,CATSRTSKISGANVLAF,TGTGCCACCAGCAGGACATCAAAAATCTCTGGGGCCAACGTCCTGGCTTTC
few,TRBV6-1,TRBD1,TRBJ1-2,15,CASRPDRGMSYGYTF,TGTGCCAGCAGACCCGACAGGGGGATGTCCTATGGCTACACCTTC